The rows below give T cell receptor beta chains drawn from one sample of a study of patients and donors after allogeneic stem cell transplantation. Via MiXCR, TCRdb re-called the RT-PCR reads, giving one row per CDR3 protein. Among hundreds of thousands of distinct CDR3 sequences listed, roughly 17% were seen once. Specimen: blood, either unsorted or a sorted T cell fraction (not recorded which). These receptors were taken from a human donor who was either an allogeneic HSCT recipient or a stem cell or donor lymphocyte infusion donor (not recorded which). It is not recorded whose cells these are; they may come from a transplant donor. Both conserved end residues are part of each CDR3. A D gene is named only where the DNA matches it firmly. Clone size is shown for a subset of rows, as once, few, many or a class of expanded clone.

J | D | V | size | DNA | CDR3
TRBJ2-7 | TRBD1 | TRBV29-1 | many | TGCAGCGTTGCCAGACTATCCGGGACAGGGGTATCATGGCAGTACTTC | CSVARLSGTGVSWQYF
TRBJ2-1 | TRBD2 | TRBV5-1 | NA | TGCGCCAGCAGCTGGGGACTAGCGGGGCCCGCCTACAATGAGCAGTTCTTC | CASSWGLAGPAYNEQFF
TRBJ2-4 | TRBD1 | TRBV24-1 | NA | TGTGCCTCCCATAGGGGACAGGGGCTCAAAAACATTCAGTACTTC | CASHRGQGLKNIQYF
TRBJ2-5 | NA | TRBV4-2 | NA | TGTGCCAGCAGCCAAGATATCAACAATCAAGAGACCCAGTACTTC | CASSQDINNQETQYF
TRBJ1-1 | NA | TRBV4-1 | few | TGCGCCAGCAGCCAAGATCCCAGGGGAGCGAACACTGAAGCTTTCTTT | CASSQDPRGANTEAFF
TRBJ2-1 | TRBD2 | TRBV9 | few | TGTGCCAGCAGCGCGCGACTAGCGGGCTACAATGAGCAGTTCTTC | CASSARLAGYNEQFF
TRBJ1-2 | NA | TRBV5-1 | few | TGCGCCAGCAGCTTGGAGTCCCCGGTTCCCGACTATGGCTACACCTTC | CASSLESPVPDYGYTF
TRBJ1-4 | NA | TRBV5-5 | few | TGTGCCAGCAGCACTGGTCCCCCCAGGACTAATGAAAAACTGTTTTTT | CASSTGPPRTNEKLFF
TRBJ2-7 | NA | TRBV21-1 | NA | TGTGCCAGCGGGGGACAGAGACTCTACGAGCAGTACTTC | CASGGQRLYEQYF
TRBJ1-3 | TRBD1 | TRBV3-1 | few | TGTGCCAGTAGCAGAGGGGGCGGAGGAAACACCATATATTTT | CASSRGGGGNTIYF
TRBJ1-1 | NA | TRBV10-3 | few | TGTGCCATACAGAAGACAGAGTCGACGGTGGGAACTGAAGCTTTCTTT | CAIQKTESTVGTEAFF
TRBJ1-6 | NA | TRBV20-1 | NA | TGCAGTGCTAGAGCTCAGGGGTCCTATAATTCACCCCTCCACTTT | CSARAQGSYNSPLHF
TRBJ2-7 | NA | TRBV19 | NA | TGTGCCAGTAGCCCCGGGGCAGACTACGAGCAGTACTTC | CASSPGADYEQYF
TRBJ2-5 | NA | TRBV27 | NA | TGTGCCAGCAGTCCGGACAACCAAGAGACCCAGTACTTC | CASSPDNQETQYF
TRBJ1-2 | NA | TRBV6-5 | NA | TGTGCCAGCAGTTACTCCCTAGGGGTCGGCATCTACTATGGCTACACCTTC | CASSYSLGVGIYYGYTF
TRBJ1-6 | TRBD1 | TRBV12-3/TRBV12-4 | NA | TGTGCCAGCAGGCCGGAGGGACAGGGGCTCTCACCCCTCCACTTT | CASRPEGQGLSPLHF
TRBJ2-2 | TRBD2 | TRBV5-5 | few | TGTGCCAGCAGCTTAGGGACTAGCGGTCTTCAGACCGGGGAGCTGTTTTTT | CASSLGTSGLQTGELFF
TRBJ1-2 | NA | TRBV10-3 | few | TGTGCCATCAGTGAGGGGGCCTATGGCTACACCTTC | CAISEGAYGYTF
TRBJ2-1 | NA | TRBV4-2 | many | TGTGCCAGCAGCCCAGGGGTAAATGAGCAGTTCTTC | CASSPGVNEQFF
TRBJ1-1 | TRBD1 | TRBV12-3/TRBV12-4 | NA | TGTGCCAGCACCCAGACAGGGATTAGTCCCGCGGACACTGAAGCTTTCTTT | CASTQTGISPADTEAFF
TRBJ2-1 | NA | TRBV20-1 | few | TGCAGTGCTAGAGATCCGAGGGGTTCTGCCGGGCATGAGCAGTTCTTC | CSARDPRGSAGHEQFF
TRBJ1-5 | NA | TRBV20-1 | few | TGCAGTGCTAGAGGCCACAGCCACAATCAGCCCCAGCATTTT | CSARGHSHNQPQHF
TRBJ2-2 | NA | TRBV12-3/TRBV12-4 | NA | TGTGCCAGCACTTTCCGACCGCCGGGGGAGCTGTTTTTT | CASTFRPPGELFF
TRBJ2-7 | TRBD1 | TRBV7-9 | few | TGTGCCAGCACCATTGGACAGGTCCTCTCCTACGAGCAGTACTTC | CASTIGQVLSYEQYF
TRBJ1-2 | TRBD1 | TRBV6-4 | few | TGTGCCAGCAGTGAGAGGACAGGGGGCAACTATGGCTACACCTTC | CASSERTGGNYGYTF
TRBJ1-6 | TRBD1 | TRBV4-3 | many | TGTGCCAGCAGCCCAGGGGGCTCCTATAATTCACCCCTCCACTTT | CASSPGGSYNSPLHF
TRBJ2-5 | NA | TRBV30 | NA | TGTGCCTGGACCGGGACCCACTCACAAGAGACCCAGTACTTC | CAWTGTHSQETQYF
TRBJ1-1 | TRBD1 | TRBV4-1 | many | TGCGCCAGCAAAGGGACAGCTAACACTGAAGCTTTCTTT | CASKGTANTEAFF
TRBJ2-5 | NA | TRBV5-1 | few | TGCGCCAGCAGCCCCGGGTCTCGTGAGACCCAGTACTTC | CASSPGSRETQYF
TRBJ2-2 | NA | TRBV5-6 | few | TGTGCCAGCAGCTTGGGACTTCCCAACCCCACCGGGGAGCTGTTTTTT | CASSLGLPNPTGELFF
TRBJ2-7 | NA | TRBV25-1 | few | TGTGCCAGCAGCCAGGGTTCCCACTACGAGCAGTACTTC | CASSQGSHYEQYF
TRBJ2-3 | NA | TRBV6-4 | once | TGTGCCAGCAGTGAGGAGACAATCACAGATACGCAGTATTTT | CASSEETITDTQYF
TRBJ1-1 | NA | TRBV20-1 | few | TGCAGTGCTAGAGCGGGCACTGAAGCTTTCTTT | CSARAGTEAFF
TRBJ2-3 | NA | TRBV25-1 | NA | TGTGCCAGCAGTGAATATGGAGTGGGGAGCTACACAGATACGCAGTATTTT | CASSEYGVGSYTDTQYF
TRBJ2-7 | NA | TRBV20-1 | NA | TGCAGTGCTAGCGGGGGTTCCTACGAGCAGTACTTC | CSASGGSYEQYF
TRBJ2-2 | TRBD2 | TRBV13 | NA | TGTGCCAGCAGCTTTGGACTAGCCATCCCGTCGGGGACCGGGGAGCTGTTTTTT | CASSFGLAIPSGTGELFF
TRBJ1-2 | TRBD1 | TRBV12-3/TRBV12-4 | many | TGTGCCAGCAGGGATGGGACAGCCTCTAACTATGGCTACACCTTC | CASRDGTASNYGYTF
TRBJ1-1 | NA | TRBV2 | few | TGTGCCGCCCAAATTGACAGGAACACTGAAGCTTTCTTT | CAAQIDRNTEAFF
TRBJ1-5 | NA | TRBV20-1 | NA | TGCAGTGGGGGGGGGGGCAATCAGCCCCAGCATTTT | CSGGGGNQPQHF
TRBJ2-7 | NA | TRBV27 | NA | TGTGCCAGCAGTAGATCGACAGGAACACACCACGAGCAGTACTTC | CASSRSTGTHHEQYF
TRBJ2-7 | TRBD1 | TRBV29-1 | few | TGCAGCGTTGAGAGGAACGACAGGGGAAGCTCCTACGAGCAGTACTTC | CSVERNDRGSSYEQYF